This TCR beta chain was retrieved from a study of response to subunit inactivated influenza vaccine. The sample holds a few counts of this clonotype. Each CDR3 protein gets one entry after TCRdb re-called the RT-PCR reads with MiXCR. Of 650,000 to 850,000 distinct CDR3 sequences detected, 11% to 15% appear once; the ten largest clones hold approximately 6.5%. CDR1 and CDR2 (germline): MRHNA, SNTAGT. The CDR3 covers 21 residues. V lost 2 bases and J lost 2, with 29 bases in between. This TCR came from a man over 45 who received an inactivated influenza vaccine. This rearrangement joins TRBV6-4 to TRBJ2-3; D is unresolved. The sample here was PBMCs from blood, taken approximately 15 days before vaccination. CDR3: CASSDPLPPWVDVTLTDTQYF. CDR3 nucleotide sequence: TGTGCCAGCAGTGACCCTCTCCCCCCCTGGGTTGATGTTACTCTCACAGATACGCAGTATTTT.